This T cell receptor beta chain was retrieved from a study of blood T cell repertoires in COVID-19. This table comes from immunoSEQ multiplex PCR, and its TCRdb copy is limited to in-frame clones, with some not included. Found here are 370,000 or so clones, around 84% of them singletons; the top ten hold roughly 1.1%. The V end lost 2 bases, the J end lost 8 bases, and 13 bases lay between the germline ends. CDR3 length: 15 residues. Per germline, CDR1 MNHEY and CDR2 SVGAGI. The chain recombines TRBV6-5 with TRBJ1-6; no reliable D call. Input material: peripheral blood. The sequence came from a human donor with acute or convalescent COVID-19. The donor label of this sample is uncertain. The CDR3 loop is CASSYHGLTDSPLHF. Written as DNA, the CDR3 is TGTGCCAGCAGTTACCATGGACTGACTGATTCACCCCTCCACTTT.